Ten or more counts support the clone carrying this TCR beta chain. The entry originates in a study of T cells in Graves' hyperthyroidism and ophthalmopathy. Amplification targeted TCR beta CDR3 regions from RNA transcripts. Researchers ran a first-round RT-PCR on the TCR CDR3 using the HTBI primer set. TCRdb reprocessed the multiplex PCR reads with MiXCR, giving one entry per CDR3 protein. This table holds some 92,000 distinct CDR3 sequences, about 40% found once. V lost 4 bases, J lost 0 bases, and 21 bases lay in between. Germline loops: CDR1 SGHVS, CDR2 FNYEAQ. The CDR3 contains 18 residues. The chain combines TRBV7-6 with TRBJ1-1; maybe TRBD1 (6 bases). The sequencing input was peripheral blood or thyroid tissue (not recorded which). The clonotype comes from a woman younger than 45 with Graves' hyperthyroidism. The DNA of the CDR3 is TGTGCCAGCAGCTCACACGCGAGGACAGAACTTTTGAACACTGAAGCTTTCTTT. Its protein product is CASSSHARTELLNTEAFF. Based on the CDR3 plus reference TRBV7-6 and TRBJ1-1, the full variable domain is GAGVSQSPRYKVTKRGQDVALRCDPISGHVSLYWYRQALGQGPEFLTYFNYEAQQDKSGLPNDRFSAERPEGSISTLTIQRTEQRDSAMYRCASSSHARTELLNTEAFFGQGTRLTVV.